Shown below are 6 T cell receptor beta chains from a single sample sequenced in a study of cytomegalovirus exposure and HLA in healthy donors. Libraries were prepared by immunoSEQ multiplex PCR; TCRdb keeps only in-frame clonotypes and omits some of them. The sample contains roughly 100,000 clones, approximately 81% of which appear only once. Specimen: PBMCs. These receptors originate from a man between 18 and 35 years old in good health and CMV-seropositive.

The J gene is TRBJ2-5, the V gene TRBV4-1, with 13 bases aligning to TRBD2. Trimming took 1 base from V and 3 from J; bases not matched to a gene: 5. Germline V CDR1 and CDR2: MGHRA, YSYEKL. The CDR3 extends over 17 amino acids. CDR3 nucleotide sequence: TGCGCCAGCAGCCAAGCCGGGGGGACTAGCGGGAAAGAGACCCAGTACTTC. Amino acids: CASSQAGGTSGKETQYF.

The V and J genes are TRBV6-5 and TRBJ1-2, with unresolved D. The CDR3 runs 15 residues. CDR1 and CDR2 (germline): MNHEY, SVGAGI. The V end was cut by 4 bases, the J end by 4 bases, with 16 bases between. CDR3 sequence (DNA): TGTGCCAGCAGTTCACTGGCCGGGAAGGGCTATGGCTACACCTTC. Translated, it gives CASSSLAGKGYGYTF.

In DNA form, the CDR3 reads TGTGCCAGCAGTTTAGGAGTTGGACAGTACAATGAGCAGTTCTTC. It specifies CASSLGVGQYNEQFF. V usage is TRBV27 and J usage is TRBJ2-1, with D perhaps matching TRBD1 (6 bases). V lost 2 bases and J lost 4, with 12 bases in between. The CDR3 is made up of 15 amino acids. CDR1 is MNHEY and CDR2 is SMNVEV in the germline V gene (reference sequence).

The chain has TRBV6-5 and TRBJ1-3, with unresolved D. Germline-derived CDR1 and CDR2 are MNHEY and SVGAGI. V lost 0 bases and J lost 4, with 13 bases in between. The CDR3 runs 16 residues. The CDR3 sequence: CASSYSRAFSGNTIYF. DNA of the CDR3: TGTGCCAGCAGTTACTCGAGGGCTTTCTCAGGAAACACCATATATTTT.

Only one count was recorded for this clone. The chain carries TRBV30 and TRBJ2-3; the D gene is possibly TRBD2 (5 bases). The V end was cut by 3 bases, the J end by 2 bases, with 15 bases between. This CDR3 contains 15 residues. Germline V gene data show CDR1 as GTSNPN and CDR2 as SVGIG (reference sequence). The CDR3 reads CAWSDGRANTDTQYF. Here the CDR3 DNA reads TGTGCCTGGAGCGACGGGCGGGCTAACACAGATACGCAGTATTTT.

The chain has TRBV6-1 and TRBJ2-7; TRBD1 agrees at 7 bases. Germline CDR1 MNHNS, CDR2 SASEGT. J lost 5 bases, V lost 6 bases, and 13 bases had no gene match. The CDR3 is 15 residues long. The CDR3 region has the DNA TGTGCCAGCAGAGTATCGACAGGGTGGCCCCACGAGCAGTACTTC. This encodes CASRVSTGWPHEQYF.